This T cell receptor (beta chain) emerged from a study of T-cell memory formation after mild COVID-19. Whole-study context: Across donors, TCR clusters were largely donor specific.

This CDR3 has 14 amino acids. V was clipped by 4 bases and J by 0 bases; unmatched bases: 3. Germline lookup yields CDR1 SGHRS and CDR2 YFSETQ. TCRdb re-called the 5' RACE reads through MiXCR, storing one row per CDR3 protein. The sample contains some 280,000 distinct CDR3 sequences, 15% to 20% of which appear only once. This clonotype has more than one count but fewer than ten. Input material: PBMCs or a T cell subset sorted from them (not recorded which). The V call is TRBV5-1, the J call TRBJ1-1; TRBD1 agrees at 7 bases. This receptor was identified in a man in his late teens or twenties who had mild COVID-19 (a few samples of this study predate the infection). Cell type and time point are not known. In DNA, the CDR3 is TGCGCCAGCAGCCAGGACAGGCTGAACACTGAAGCTTTCTTT. Protein product: CASSQDRLNTEAFF. Supplemented by reference TRBV5-1 and TRBJ1-1, the full variable domain reads KAGVTQTPRYLIKTRGQQVTLSCSPISGHRSVSWYQQTPGQGLQFLFEYFSETQRNKGNFPGRFSGRQFSNSRSEMNVSTLELGDSALYLCASSQDRLNTEAFFGQGTRLTVV.